Included here is one T cell receptor (beta chain) sequence, with context. These data come from a study of blood T cell repertoires in COVID-19. Background on the study: Some COVID-19 samples were acute and others convalescent; all came from the United States, Italy and Spain. PBMCs, B-cell-depleted T cells, or T cells were the source of the cDNA or gDNA that made up the material.

In the original workflow: Cell counts per sample came from amplifying reference gene primers. Repertoires were generated with immunoSEQ multiplex PCR, while TCRdb's copy carries only in-frame clones and drops some. The V and J calls and clone size are taken from that table; D and trimming were inferred from the DNA. Of approximately 90,000 clones listed, around 87% are singletons. The TCR originated in a human donor in a cohort sampled during active COVID-19. Sequencing was done on a sample of peripheral blood.

The CDR3 sequence is CASSQDWPGNQPQHF. CDR3 DNA sequence: TGTGCCAGCAGCCAAGACTGGCCCGGCAATCAGCCCCAGCATTTT. This sequence joins TRBV4-2 and TRBJ1-5; D is unclear. This CDR3 spans 15 amino acids. Germline-derived CDR1 and CDR2 are LGHNA and YNFKEQ. With 0 bases removed from V and 2 bases from J, the gap between germline ends came to 8 bases.